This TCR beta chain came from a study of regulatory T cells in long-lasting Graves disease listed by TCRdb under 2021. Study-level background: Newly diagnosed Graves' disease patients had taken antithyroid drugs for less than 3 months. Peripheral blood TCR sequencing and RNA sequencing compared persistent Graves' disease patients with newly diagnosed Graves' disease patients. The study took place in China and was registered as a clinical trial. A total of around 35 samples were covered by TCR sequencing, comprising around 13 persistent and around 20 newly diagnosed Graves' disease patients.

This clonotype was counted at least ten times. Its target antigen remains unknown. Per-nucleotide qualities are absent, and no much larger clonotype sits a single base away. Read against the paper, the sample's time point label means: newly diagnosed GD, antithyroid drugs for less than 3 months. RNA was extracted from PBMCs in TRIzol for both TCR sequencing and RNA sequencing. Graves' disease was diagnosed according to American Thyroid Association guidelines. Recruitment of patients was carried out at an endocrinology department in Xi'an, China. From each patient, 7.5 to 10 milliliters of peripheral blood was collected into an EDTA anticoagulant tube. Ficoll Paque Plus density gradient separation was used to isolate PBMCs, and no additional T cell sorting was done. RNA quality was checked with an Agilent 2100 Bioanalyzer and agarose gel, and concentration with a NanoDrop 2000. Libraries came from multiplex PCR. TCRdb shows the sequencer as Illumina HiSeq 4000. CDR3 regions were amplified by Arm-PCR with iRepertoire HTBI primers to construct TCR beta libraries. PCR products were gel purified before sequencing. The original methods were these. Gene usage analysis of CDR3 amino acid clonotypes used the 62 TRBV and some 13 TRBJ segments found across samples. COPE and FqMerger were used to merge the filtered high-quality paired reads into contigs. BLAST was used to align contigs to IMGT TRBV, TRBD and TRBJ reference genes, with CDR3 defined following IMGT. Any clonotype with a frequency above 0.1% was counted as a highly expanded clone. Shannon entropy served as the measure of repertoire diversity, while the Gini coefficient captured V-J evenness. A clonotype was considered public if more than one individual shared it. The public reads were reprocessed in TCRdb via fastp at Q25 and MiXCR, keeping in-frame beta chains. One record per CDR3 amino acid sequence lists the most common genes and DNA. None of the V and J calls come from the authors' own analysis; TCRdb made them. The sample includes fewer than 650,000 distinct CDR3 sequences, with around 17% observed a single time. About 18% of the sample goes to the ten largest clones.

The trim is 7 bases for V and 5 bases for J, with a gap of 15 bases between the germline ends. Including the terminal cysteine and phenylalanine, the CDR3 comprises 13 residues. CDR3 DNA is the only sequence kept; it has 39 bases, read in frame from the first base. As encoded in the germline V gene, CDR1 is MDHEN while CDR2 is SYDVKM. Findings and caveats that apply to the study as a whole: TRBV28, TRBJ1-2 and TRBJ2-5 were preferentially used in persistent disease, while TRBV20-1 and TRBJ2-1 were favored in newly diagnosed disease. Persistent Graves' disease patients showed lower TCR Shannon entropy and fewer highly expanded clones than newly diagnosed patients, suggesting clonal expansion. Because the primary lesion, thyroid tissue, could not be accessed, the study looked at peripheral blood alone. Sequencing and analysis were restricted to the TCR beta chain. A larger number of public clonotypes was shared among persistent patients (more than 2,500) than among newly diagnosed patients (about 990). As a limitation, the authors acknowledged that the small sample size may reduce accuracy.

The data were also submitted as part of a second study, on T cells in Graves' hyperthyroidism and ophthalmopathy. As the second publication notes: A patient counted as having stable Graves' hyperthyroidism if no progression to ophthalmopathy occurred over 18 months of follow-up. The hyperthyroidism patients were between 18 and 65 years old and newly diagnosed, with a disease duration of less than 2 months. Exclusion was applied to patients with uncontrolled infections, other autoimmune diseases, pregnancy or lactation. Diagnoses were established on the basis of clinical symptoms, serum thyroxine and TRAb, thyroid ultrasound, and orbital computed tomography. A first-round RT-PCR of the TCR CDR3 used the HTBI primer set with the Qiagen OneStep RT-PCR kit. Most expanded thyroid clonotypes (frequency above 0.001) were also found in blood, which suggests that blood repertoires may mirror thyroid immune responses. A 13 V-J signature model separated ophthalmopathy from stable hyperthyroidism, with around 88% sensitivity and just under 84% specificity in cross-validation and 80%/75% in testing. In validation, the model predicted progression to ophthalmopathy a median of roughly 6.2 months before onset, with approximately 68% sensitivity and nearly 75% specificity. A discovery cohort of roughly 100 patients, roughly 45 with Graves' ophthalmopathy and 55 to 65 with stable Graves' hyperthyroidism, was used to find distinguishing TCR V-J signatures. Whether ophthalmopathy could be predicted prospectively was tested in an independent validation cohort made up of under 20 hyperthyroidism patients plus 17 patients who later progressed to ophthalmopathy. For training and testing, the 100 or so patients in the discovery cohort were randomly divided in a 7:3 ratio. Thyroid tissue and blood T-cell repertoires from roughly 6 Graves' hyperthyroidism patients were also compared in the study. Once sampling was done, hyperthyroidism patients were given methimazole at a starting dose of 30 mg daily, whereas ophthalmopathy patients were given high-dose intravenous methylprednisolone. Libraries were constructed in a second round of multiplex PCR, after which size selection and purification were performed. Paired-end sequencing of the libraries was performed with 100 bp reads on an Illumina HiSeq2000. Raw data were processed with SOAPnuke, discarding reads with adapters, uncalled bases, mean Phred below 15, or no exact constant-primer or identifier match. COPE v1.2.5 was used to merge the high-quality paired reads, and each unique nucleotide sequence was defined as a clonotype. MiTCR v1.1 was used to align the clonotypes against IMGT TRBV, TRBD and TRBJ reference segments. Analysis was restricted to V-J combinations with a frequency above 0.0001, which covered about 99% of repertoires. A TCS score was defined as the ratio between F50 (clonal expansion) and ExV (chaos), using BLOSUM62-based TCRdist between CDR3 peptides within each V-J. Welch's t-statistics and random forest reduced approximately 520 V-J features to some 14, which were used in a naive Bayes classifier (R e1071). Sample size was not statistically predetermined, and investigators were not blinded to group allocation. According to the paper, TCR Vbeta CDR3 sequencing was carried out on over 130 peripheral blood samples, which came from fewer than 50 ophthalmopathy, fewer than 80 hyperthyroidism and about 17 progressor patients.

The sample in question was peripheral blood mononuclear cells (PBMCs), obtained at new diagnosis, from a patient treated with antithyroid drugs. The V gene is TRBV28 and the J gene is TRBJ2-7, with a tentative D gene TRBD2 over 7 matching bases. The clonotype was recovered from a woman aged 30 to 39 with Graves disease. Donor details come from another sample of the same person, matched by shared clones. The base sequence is TGTGCCAGCACGGCGGGGGCATTGCACGAGCAGTACTTC. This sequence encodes CASTAGALHEQYF.